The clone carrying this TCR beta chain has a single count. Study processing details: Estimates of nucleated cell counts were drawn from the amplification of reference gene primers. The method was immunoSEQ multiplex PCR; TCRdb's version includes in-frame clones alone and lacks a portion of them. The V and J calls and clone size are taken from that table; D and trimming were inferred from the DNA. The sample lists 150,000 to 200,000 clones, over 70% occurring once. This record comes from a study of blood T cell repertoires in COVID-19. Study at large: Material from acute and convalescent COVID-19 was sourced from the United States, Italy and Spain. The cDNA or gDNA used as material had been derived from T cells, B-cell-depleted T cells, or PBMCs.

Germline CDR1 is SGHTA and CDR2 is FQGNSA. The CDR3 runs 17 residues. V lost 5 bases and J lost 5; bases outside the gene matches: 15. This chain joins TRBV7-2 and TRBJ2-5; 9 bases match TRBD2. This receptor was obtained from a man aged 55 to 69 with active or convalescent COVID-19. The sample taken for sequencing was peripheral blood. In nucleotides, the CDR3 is TGTGCCAGCAGCGCCGGGCTTAGCGGGAGAGGGGAGGAGACCCAGTACTTC. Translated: CASSAGLSGRGEETQYF.